This is a list of T cell receptor beta chains from one sample in a study of T cells of healthy individuals. TCRdb re-called the 5' RACE reads with MiXCR, one entry per CDR3 protein. Among over 95,000 distinct CDR3 sequences, about 16% were seen once, and the ten largest hold around 6.4%. The receptors here all came from a human donor in good health. Both conserved end residues are part of each CDR3. The D gene is left open where the match is weak. Size is omitted from some rows. Given values are once, few, many or a class for expanded clones.

V gene: TRBV4-2
J gene: TRBJ2-5
clone size: NA
D gene: NA
CDR3 protein: CASSQVYFEETQYF
CDR3 DNA: TGTGCCAGCAGCCAAGTCTATTTTGAAGAGACCCAGTACTTC

V gene: TRBV7-2
J gene: TRBJ2-3
clone size: few
D gene: NA
CDR3 protein: CASSLHRKGGTDTQYF
CDR3 DNA: TGTGCCAGCAGCTTACATCGCAAAGGGGGCACAGATACGCAGTATTTT

V gene: TRBV20-1
J gene: TRBJ1-1
clone size: NA
D gene: NA
CDR3 protein: CSASPGKAFF
CDR3 DNA: TGCAGTGCTAGTCCTGGGAAAGCTTTCTTT

V gene: TRBV4-2
J gene: TRBJ2-7
clone size: few
D gene: NA
CDR3 protein: CASSQVPYEQYF
CDR3 DNA: TGTGCCAGCAGCCAAGTCCCCTACGAGCAGTACTTC

V gene: TRBV2
J gene: TRBJ2-4
clone size: NA
D gene: TRBD1
CDR3 protein: CASSESGQKNIQYF
CDR3 DNA: TGTGCCAGCAGTGAATCGGGACAGAAAAACATTCAGTACTTC

V gene: TRBV5-1
J gene: TRBJ2-4
clone size: NA
D gene: NA
CDR3 protein: CASSSSGESKNIQYF
CDR3 DNA: TGCGCCAGCAGCAGTTCAGGGGAGTCCAAAAACATTCAGTACTTC

V gene: TRBV29-1
J gene: TRBJ2-7
clone size: many
D gene: TRBD2
CDR3 protein: CSMSTSGSSYEQYF
CDR3 DNA: TGCAGCATGTCGACTAGCGGGAGCTCCTACGAGCAGTACTTC

V gene: TRBV20-1
J gene: TRBJ2-3
clone size: NA
D gene: TRBD2
CDR3 protein: CSARAAASGGLDTQYF
CDR3 DNA: TGCAGTGCTAGGGCGGCGGCTAGCGGGGGGCTGGATACGCAGTATTTT

V gene: TRBV28
J gene: TRBJ1-1
clone size: NA
D gene: NA
CDR3 protein: CASSLQHTEAFF
CDR3 DNA: TGTGCCAGCAGTTTACAGCACACTGAAGCTTTCTTT

V gene: TRBV3-1
J gene: TRBJ2-3
clone size: NA
D gene: TRBD1
CDR3 protein: CASSQGTGETDTQYF
CDR3 DNA: TGTGCCAGCAGCCAAGGGACAGGGGAGACGGATACGCAGTATTTT

V gene: TRBV11-2
J gene: TRBJ1-1
clone size: many
D gene: NA
CDR3 protein: CASSLGTVVTPGPTEAFF
CDR3 DNA: TGTGCCAGCAGCTTAGGTACCGTGGTGACACCCGGGCCCACTGAAGCTTTCTTT

V gene: TRBV28
J gene: TRBJ2-1
clone size: few
D gene: NA
CDR3 protein: CASSLLGSYNEQFF
CDR3 DNA: TGTGCCAGCAGTTTATTGGGCAGTTACAATGAGCAGTTCTTC

V gene: TRBV7-8
J gene: TRBJ1-5
clone size: NA
D gene: NA
CDR3 protein: CASSLRPGSHYQPQHF
CDR3 DNA: TGTGCCAGCAGCTTGCGCCCGGGCAGCCACTATCAGCCCCAGCATTTT

V gene: TRBV6-5
J gene: TRBJ1-4
clone size: few
D gene: NA
CDR3 protein: CASSQRGGKLFF
CDR3 DNA: TGTGCCAGCAGTCAACGGGGGGGAAAACTGTTTTTT

V gene: TRBV4-2
J gene: TRBJ1-5
clone size: once
D gene: NA
CDR3 protein: CASSQDLPDSNQPQHF
CDR3 DNA: TGTGCCAGCAGCCAAGACCTCCCAGATAGCAATCAGCCCCAGCATTTT

V gene: TRBV19
J gene: TRBJ1-1
clone size: NA
D gene: NA
CDR3 protein: CASSIRGADTEAFF
CDR3 DNA: TGTGCCAGTAGTATTCGGGGCGCGGACACTGAAGCTTTCTTT

V gene: TRBV5-8
J gene: TRBJ2-5
clone size: NA
D gene: NA
CDR3 protein: CASSLDRSVTQYF
CDR3 DNA: TGTGCCAGCAGCTTGGACCGCTCGGTGACCCAGTACTTC

V gene: TRBV7-3
J gene: TRBJ1-1
clone size: few
D gene: NA
CDR3 protein: CASSLKASGNTEAFF
CDR3 DNA: TGTGCCAGCAGCTTAAAAGCCTCAGGGAACACTGAAGCTTTCTTT

V gene: TRBV6-8
J gene: TRBJ1-5
clone size: many
D gene: NA
CDR3 protein: CASSYSNSNQPQHF
CDR3 DNA: TGTGCCAGCAGTTACAGCAATAGCAATCAGCCCCAGCATTTT

V gene: TRBV29-1
J gene: TRBJ1-3
clone size: many
D gene: NA
CDR3 protein: CSVETPQARSGNTIYF
CDR3 DNA: TGCAGCGTTGAAACCCCACAGGCCCGCTCTGGAAACACCATATATTTT

V gene: TRBV3-1
J gene: TRBJ2-3
clone size: NA
D gene: NA
CDR3 protein: CASSYATDTQYF
CDR3 DNA: TGTGCCAGCAGCTACGCCACAGATACGCAGTATTTT

V gene: TRBV7-9
J gene: TRBJ1-1
clone size: NA
D gene: NA
CDR3 protein: CASSFTGLNTEAFF
CDR3 DNA: TGTGCCAGCAGCTTCACAGGATTGAACACTGAAGCTTTCTTT

V gene: TRBV5-6
J gene: TRBJ2-2
clone size: NA
D gene: NA
CDR3 protein: CASSSRNTGELFF
CDR3 DNA: TGTGCCAGCAGCTCTAGAAACACCGGGGAGCTGTTTTTT

V gene: TRBV24-1
J gene: TRBJ2-3
clone size: few
D gene: NA
CDR3 protein: CATSAQDTQYF
CDR3 DNA: TGTGCCACCAGTGCTCAAGATACGCAGTATTTT

V gene: TRBV7-8
J gene: TRBJ2-3
clone size: few
D gene: NA
CDR3 protein: CASSLNTQYF
CDR3 DNA: TGTGCCAGCAGCTTAAATACGCAGTATTTT

V gene: TRBV28
J gene: TRBJ1-6
clone size: many
D gene: TRBD1
CDR3 protein: CASTMAGQALFGLHF
CDR3 DNA: TGTGCCAGCACCATGGCGGGACAGGCCCTTTTTGGCCTCCACTTT

V gene: TRBV18
J gene: TRBJ2-7
clone size: NA
D gene: NA
CDR3 protein: CASSRGSGQYF
CDR3 DNA: TGTGCCAGCTCACGCGGAAGCGGGCAGTACTTC

V gene: TRBV28
J gene: TRBJ2-4
clone size: NA
D gene: TRBD1
CDR3 protein: CASSPGDRLAKNIQYF
CDR3 DNA: TGTGCCAGCAGTCCCGGGGACAGACTAGCCAAAAACATTCAGTACTTC

V gene: TRBV18
J gene: TRBJ1-5
clone size: few
D gene: TRBD1
CDR3 protein: CASSPPYRGSNQPQHF
CDR3 DNA: TGTGCCAGCTCACCACCCTACAGGGGTAGCAATCAGCCCCAGCATTTT

V gene: TRBV6-2/TRBV6-3
J gene: TRBJ2-7
clone size: NA
D gene: NA
CDR3 protein: CASLPLKVYEQYF
CDR3 DNA: TGTGCCAGCCTTCCCTTGAAGGTCTACGAGCAGTACTTC

V gene: TRBV20-1
J gene: TRBJ2-7
clone size: few
D gene: NA
CDR3 protein: CSARGGFPSYEQYF
CDR3 DNA: TGCAGTGCTAGGGGGGGTTTCCCCTCCTACGAGCAGTACTTC

V gene: TRBV20-1
J gene: TRBJ2-5
clone size: many
D gene: TRBD2
CDR3 protein: CSASDIGGGSDGTQYF
CDR3 DNA: TGCAGTGCTTCTGATATCGGGGGGGGGTCCGATGGGACCCAGTACTTC

V gene: TRBV7-8
J gene: TRBJ2-2
clone size: once
D gene: NA
CDR3 protein: CASSSGVRELFF
CDR3 DNA: TGTGCCAGCAGCTCGGGGGTCCGGGAGCTGTTTTTT

V gene: TRBV6-2/TRBV6-3
J gene: TRBJ2-2
clone size: NA
D gene: NA
CDR3 protein: CASRASPGAKPGELFF
CDR3 DNA: TGTGCCAGCAGGGCCTCACCGGGCGCCAAACCCGGGGAGCTGTTTTTT

V gene: TRBV7-3
J gene: TRBJ2-1
clone size: NA
D gene: TRBD2
CDR3 protein: CASSKLAGNSVEQFF
CDR3 DNA: TGTGCCAGCAGCAAATTAGCGGGAAACTCAGTTGAGCAGTTCTTC

V gene: TRBV2
J gene: TRBJ1-2
clone size: many
D gene: NA
CDR3 protein: CASSDRGYTF
CDR3 DNA: TGTGCCAGCTCAGATCGGGGCTACACCTTC

V gene: TRBV6-1
J gene: TRBJ2-7
clone size: NA
D gene: NA
CDR3 protein: CASSETRDPNYEQYF
CDR3 DNA: TGTGCCAGCAGTGAAACACGGGACCCGAACTACGAGCAGTACTTC

V gene: TRBV6-2/TRBV6-3
J gene: TRBJ2-3
clone size: NA
D gene: TRBD2
CDR3 protein: CASSYSAGESYF
CDR3 DNA: TGTGCCAGCAGTTACTCAGCGGGAGAGTCGTATTTT

V gene: TRBV18
J gene: TRBJ1-1
clone size: NA
D gene: NA
CDR3 protein: CASSPPTGITEAFF
CDR3 DNA: TGTGCCAGCTCACCACCGACCGGGATCACTGAAGCTTTCTTT

V gene: TRBV6-5
J gene: TRBJ2-3
clone size: many
D gene: TRBD1
CDR3 protein: CASSYSSGQGVKDTQYF
CDR3 DNA: TGTGCCAGCAGTTACTCGTCCGGACAGGGGGTGAAAGATACGCAGTATTTT

V gene: TRBV2
J gene: TRBJ2-1
clone size: many
D gene: NA
CDR3 protein: CASSEGQEYNEQFF
CDR3 DNA: TGTGCCAGCAGTGAAGGGCAGGAGTACAATGAGCAGTTCTTC

V gene: TRBV6-2/TRBV6-3
J gene: TRBJ2-3
clone size: NA
D gene: NA
CDR3 protein: CASNLPADTQYF
CDR3 DNA: TGTGCCAGCAACCTTCCGGCAGATACGCAGTATTTT

V gene: TRBV6-1
J gene: TRBJ2-2
clone size: NA
D gene: TRBD2
CDR3 protein: CASTPGGVGTGELFF
CDR3 DNA: TGTGCCAGCACCCCCGGGGGGGTCGGCACCGGGGAGCTGTTTTTT

V gene: TRBV4-3
J gene: TRBJ2-5
clone size: NA
D gene: NA
CDR3 protein: CASSQVGSGPGETQYF
CDR3 DNA: TGCGCCAGCAGCCAAGTTGGGTCAGGGCCAGGGGAGACCCAGTACTTC

V gene: TRBV5-1
J gene: TRBJ2-5
clone size: NA
D gene: NA
CDR3 protein: CASYRGPGEGERETQYF
CDR3 DNA: TGCGCCAGCTATCGGGGCCCGGGAGAGGGGGAAAGAGAGACCCAGTACTTC

V gene: TRBV4-2
J gene: TRBJ1-5
clone size: many
D gene: NA
CDR3 protein: CASSQGGTQPQHF
CDR3 DNA: TGTGCCAGCAGCCAAGGGGGGACTCAGCCCCAGCATTTT

V gene: TRBV27
J gene: TRBJ1-1
clone size: few
D gene: TRBD1
CDR3 protein: CASSYRGITEAFF
CDR3 DNA: TGTGCCAGCAGCTACAGGGGGATCACTGAAGCTTTCTTT

V gene: TRBV7-9
J gene: TRBJ2-1
clone size: NA
D gene: NA
CDR3 protein: CASSFKRTENEQFF
CDR3 DNA: TGTGCCAGCAGCTTTAAACGGACTGAGAATGAGCAGTTCTTC

V gene: TRBV7-8
J gene: TRBJ1-4
clone size: NA
D gene: TRBD1
CDR3 protein: CASGPGTENEKLFF
CDR3 DNA: TGTGCCAGCGGTCCTGGGACAGAAAATGAAAAACTGTTTTTT

V gene: TRBV4-3
J gene: TRBJ1-4
clone size: NA
D gene: NA
CDR3 protein: CASSQLGATNEKLFF
CDR3 DNA: TGCGCCAGCAGCCAACTAGGTGCAACTAATGAAAAACTGTTTTTT

V gene: TRBV28
J gene: TRBJ2-7
clone size: few
D gene: NA
CDR3 protein: CASRPGGSYEQYF
CDR3 DNA: TGTGCCAGCCGGCCTGGGGGCTCCTACGAGCAGTACTTC

V gene: TRBV4-2
J gene: TRBJ2-2
clone size: NA
D gene: NA
CDR3 protein: CASSQDLDRRGGELFF
CDR3 DNA: TGTGCCAGCAGCCAAGATCTGGACAGGAGGGGCGGGGAGCTGTTTTTT

V gene: TRBV10-3
J gene: TRBJ2-3
clone size: NA
D gene: TRBD2
CDR3 protein: CAISGAGETDTQYF
CDR3 DNA: TGTGCCATCAGTGGGGCGGGAGAAACAGATACGCAGTATTTT

V gene: TRBV29-1
J gene: TRBJ2-3
clone size: NA
D gene: TRBD1
CDR3 protein: CSVEEDRVGDTQYF
CDR3 DNA: TGCAGCGTTGAAGAAGACAGGGTAGGAGATACGCAGTATTTT

V gene: TRBV20-1
J gene: TRBJ2-4
clone size: NA
D gene: NA
CDR3 protein: CSARDPWGKNIQYF
CDR3 DNA: TGCAGTGCTAGAGATCCATGGGGCAAAAACATTCAGTACTTC